Listed here are 27 T cell receptor beta chains from one sample, sequenced in a study of glioma-infiltrating T cells after dendritic cell vaccination. Assay: immunoSEQ multiplex PCR; the TCRdb copy retains only in-frame clones and omits some. Here the sample spans roughly 80,000 clones, 80% to 90% being singletons. The material was blood, obtained before dendritic cell vaccination. These receptor sequences come from a human donor with glioblastoma.

This chain uses TRBV7-6 with TRBJ2-2, with D possibly matching TRBD1 (8 bases). CDR1 and CDR2 from the germline V gene are SGHVS and FNYEAQ. The ends were cut back, 5 bases at V and 6 bases at J, with 13 bases in the middle. CDR3 length: 14 amino acids. This CDR3 reads CASSEQGGPGELFF. The CDR3 region has the DNA TGTGCCAGCAGCGAACAGGGGGGGCCCGGGGAGCTGTTTTTT.

This clone was observed a single time. The V call is TRBV5-1, the J call TRBJ1-2, with 7 bases aligning to TRBD1. Looked up from germline, CDR1 is SGHRS and CDR2 is YFSETQ. V dropped 3 bases and J dropped 6; count of bases not matched to a gene: 14. This CDR3 contains 16 residues. The CDR3 DNA follows: TGCGCCAGCAGCTCACGCTCTGGGACAGCGAATAATGGCTACACCTTC. It specifies CASSSRSGTANNGYTF. Based on the CDR3 plus reference TRBV5-1 and TRBJ1-2, the full variable domain is KAGVTQTPRYLIKTRGQQVTLSCSPISGHRSVSWYQQTPGQGLQFLFEYFSETQRNKGNFPGRFSGRQFSNSRSEMNVSTLELGDSALYLCASSSRSGTANNGYTFGSGTRLTVV.

V gene TRBV9 combines with J gene TRBJ1-2; tentative D call: TRBD1 (5 bases). The CDR3 is 15 residues long. Trimming stripped 4 bases from V and 1 base from J, with 14 bases between. In germline, CDR1 is SGDLS, CDR2 YYNGEE. The CDR3 spells CASSPSAGNNYGYTF. CDR3 DNA: TGTGCCAGCAGCCCCTCGGCAGGGAATAACTATGGCTACACCTTC. Combining the CDR3 with reference TRBV9 and TRBJ1-2 gives the whole variable domain DSGVTQTPKHLITATGQRVTLRCSPRSGDLSVYWYQQSLDQGLQFLIQYYNGEERAKGNILERFSAQQFPDLHSELNLSSLELGDSALYFCASSPSAGNNYGYTFGSGTRLTVV.

This clone was recorded only once. The chain recombines TRBV29-1 with TRBJ2-5, with D unresolved. Germline V gene sequence: CDR1 SQVTM, CDR2 ANQGSEA. V shed 0 bases and J shed 9 bases, with 8 bases lying between them. The CDR3 is made up of 11 amino acids. The CDR3 is CSVEESRAQYF. The DNA of the CDR3 is TGCAGCGTTGAAGAATCTCGGGCCCAGTACTTC. Full variable domain (missing parts from reference TRBV29-1 and TRBJ2-5): SAVISQKPSRDICQRGTSLTIQCQVDSQVTMMFWYRQQPGQSLTLIATANQGSEATYESGFVIDKFPISRPNLTFSTLTVSNMSPEDSSIYLCSVEESRAQYFGPGTRLLVL.

This clone was seen a single time. This chain joins TRBV5-1 and TRBJ1-1, with D tentatively TRBD1 (5 bases). Deletions cut 4 bases from V and 5 bases from J, with 18 bases between. The CDR3 has 15 residues. The germline CDR1 and CDR2 sequences are SGHRS and YFSETQ. The CDR3, as DNA: TGCGCCAGCAGCCCCGGGGGTGCGGGGGATACTGAAGCTTTCTTT. Translated: CASSPGGAGDTEAFF.

J is TRBJ1-2 and V is TRBV5-5; 7 positions agree with TRBD1. Trimming took 6 bases from V and 2 from J; bases not matched to a gene: 10. The germline V gene has CDR1 SGHKS and CDR2 YYEKEE (reference sequence). CDR3 length equals 15 residues. The DNA of the CDR3 is TGTGCCAGCAAGCCCTCAGGGGGGACGAACTATGGCTACACCTTC. Encoded protein: CASKPSGGTNYGYTF. The full variable domain, completed using reference TRBV5-5 and TRBJ1-2, is DAGVTQSPTHLIKTRGQQVTLRCSPISGHKSVSWYQQVLGQGPQFIFQYYEKEERGRGNFPDRFSARQFPNYSSELNVNALLLGDSALYLCASKPSGGTNYGYTFGSGTRLTVV.

The chain links TRBV19 to TRBJ1-3; TRBD1 is a possible D gene (6 bases). The ends were cut back, 7 bases at V and 4 bases at J, with 14 bases in the middle. The CDR3 runs 14 residues. The germline CDR1 and CDR2 sequences are LNHDA and SQIVND (reference sequence). CDR3 in amino acids: CASTTGPAGNTIYF. CDR3 bases: TGTGCCAGTACGACAGGTCCCGCGGGAAACACCATATATTTT.

The rearrangement joins TRBV27 to TRBJ2-1, with D tentatively TRBD2 (6 bases). This CDR3 has 15 residues. The V gene's germline CDR1 is MNHEY and CDR2 SMNVEV (reference sequence). V was clipped by 5 bases and J by 0 bases, with 11 bases between them. This chain's CDR3 is CASSSSGYSYNEQFF. The CDR3 nucleotides are TGTGCCAGCAGTAGTAGCGGTTACTCCTACAATGAGCAGTTCTTC.

This clone came up once. The chain joins TRBV6-1 to TRBJ1-4; D perhaps matches TRBD1 (6 bases). V dropped 2 bases and J dropped 0 bases, with 13 bases sitting between them. The germline V gene has CDR1 MNHNS and CDR2 SASEGT. The length of the CDR3 is 17 residues. CDR3 in DNA: TGTGCCAGCAGTGAACGTAGGGGGATCGCAACTAATGAAAAACTGTTTTTT. It yields the protein CASSERRGIATNEKLFF.

CDR3: CASSTDRAAPEAFF. The CDR3 nucleotides read TGTGCCAGCAGCACAGACAGGGCCGCCCCTGAAGCTTTCTTT. The chain recombines TRBV6-5 with TRBJ1-1; 7 nucleotides line up with TRBD1. Trimming cost V 6 bases and J 6 bases; bases outside gene matches: 10. Germline CDR1 and CDR2: MNHEY and SVGAGI. The CDR3 is 14 amino acids.

This chain joins TRBV10-3 and TRBJ2-1; D perhaps matches TRBD2 (6 bases). The V gene lost 3 bases and the J gene lost 3 bases, with 15 bases spanning the gap. This CDR3 is built from 16 residues. The germline CDR1 and CDR2 sequences are ENHRY and SYGVKD. The CDR3: CAISDLRGKDYNEQFF. The CDR3, as DNA: TGTGCCATCAGTGACCTGCGCGGGAAGGACTACAATGAGCAGTTCTTC.

The chain recombines TRBV19 with TRBJ2-3, with D possibly TRBD1 on 5 matching bases. The germline V gene has CDR1 LNHDA and CDR2 SQIVND (reference sequence). V gave up 7 bases and J gave up 2 bases, with 7 bases separating them. The CDR3 is made up of 12 amino acids. CDR3 in amino acids: CASKDNTDTQYF. Here the CDR3 DNA reads TGTGCCAGTAAGGACAACACAGATACGCAGTATTTT.

This clone was seen a single time. The V gene is TRBV6-5, the J gene TRBJ1-2; D is ambiguous. The CDR3 length is 13 residues. The V gene's germline CDR1 is MNHEY and CDR2 SVGAGI. V lost 2 bases, J lost 4 bases, and 8 bases lay in between. In DNA, the CDR3 is TGTGCCAGCAGTTACGGCGGAGTCTATGGCTACACCTTC. It specifies CASSYGGVYGYTF.

V and J are TRBV29-1 and TRBJ2-3; 8 nucleotides line up with TRBD1. This CDR3 has 14 amino acids. With V trimmed by 7 bases and J by 3 bases, 9 bases remained unmatched. Germline CDR1 SQVTM, CDR2 ANQGSEA. The CDR3 sequence: CSADRQGSTDTQYF. The CDR3 coding sequence is TGCAGCGCGGATCGACAGGGGAGTACAGATACGCAGTATTTT.

This clone was seen a handful of times. The rearrangement uses TRBV11-3 and TRBJ2-3; TRBD1 agrees at 9 bases. There are 14 residues in the CDR3. V dropped 5 bases and J dropped 4; count of bases not matched to a gene: 4. The V gene's germline CDR1 is SGHNT and CDR2 YENEEA. CDR3 sequence reads: CASSVGQGSDTQYF. CDR3 bases: TGTGCCAGCAGCGTTGGACAGGGGTCAGATACGCAGTATTTT.

J is TRBJ2-2 and V is TRBV9; 8 positions agree with TRBD2. This CDR3 is 19 amino acids long. V lost 0 bases, J lost 3 bases, and 13 bases stayed unmatched. Germline V CDR1 and CDR2: SGDLS, YYNGEE. CDR3 sequence: CASSVALGGGRRDTGELFF. The CDR3 DNA is TGTGCCAGCAGCGTAGCTTTGGGGGGCGGGAGGAGGGACACCGGGGAGCTGTTTTTT.

J is TRBJ1-2 and V is TRBV19, with TRBD1 as a possible D gene (5 bases). This CDR3 has 13 residues. CDR1 and CDR2 from the germline V gene are LNHDA and SQIVND (reference sequence). The V and J ends lost 6 bases and 4 bases respectively, with 12 bases between them. The CDR3: CASREQVTYGYTF. CDR3 coding DNA: TGTGCCAGTAGGGAACAGGTGACCTATGGCTACACCTTC.

This CDR3 reads CASSPRIAGETQYF. In DNA form, the CDR3 reads TGTGCCAGCAGCCCTAGGATAGCGGGAGAGACCCAGTACTTC. The chain joins TRBV7-6 to TRBJ2-5, with 7 bases identical to TRBD2. This CDR3 is built from 14 residues. Per germline, CDR1 SGHVS and CDR2 FNYEAQ. V gave up 5 bases and J gave up 4 bases; unmatched junction bases: 7.

The chain uses TRBV4-2 and TRBJ1-5, with a possible D match to TRBD1 (5 bases). The V gene lost 0 bases and the J gene lost 7 bases, with 13 bases spanning the gap. This CDR3 comprises 15 residues. Per germline, CDR1 LGHNA and CDR2 YNFKEQ. The CDR3 spells CASSQDGGAGQPQHF. The CDR3, as DNA: TGTGCCAGCAGCCAAGATGGCGGGGCGGGACAGCCCCAGCATTTT.

This clone showed up just once. The rearrangement uses TRBV11-3 and TRBJ2-1; D might be TRBD2 (6 bases). Germline-derived CDR1 and CDR2 are SGHNT and YENEEA. V was cut by 4 bases and J by 2 bases, with 15 bases left in between. The CDR3 length is 16 residues. The chain's CDR3 is CASSSPGVAAYNEQFF. CDR3 coding DNA: TGTGCCAGCAGCTCCCCTGGGGTAGCGGCCTACAATGAGCAGTTCTTC.

The chain joins TRBV5-4 to TRBJ1-6; no clear D. The CDR3 has 14 residues. The germline V and J ends were trimmed by 0 bases and 9 bases, with 10 bases remaining between them. Germline V gene lookup returns CDR1 SGHNT and CDR2 YYREEE (reference sequence). CDR3 sequence: CASSLAGGGSPLHF. The CDR3 DNA is TGTGCCAGCAGCTTGGCCGGAGGCGGTTCACCCCTCCACTTT.

The V and J genes are TRBV6-1 and TRBJ2-5; tentatively, D is TRBD1 (6 bases). This CDR3 has 13 residues. The germline CDR1 and CDR2 sequences are MNHNS and SASEGT. V was trimmed by 1 base and J by 4 bases, leaving 7 bases between them. CDR3 DNA: TGTGCCAGCAGTGAAGGGACAGCAGAGACCCAGTACTTC. This codes for CASSEGTAETQYF.

The CDR3: CATSRATGTYGYTF. The CDR3 nucleotides are TGTGCCACCAGCAGAGCGACAGGGACCTATGGCTACACCTTC. V gene TRBV15 combines with J gene TRBJ1-2; TRBD1 agrees at 7 bases. Trimming cost V 1 base and J 4 bases; bases outside gene matches: 3. The CDR3 runs 14 residues. Germline CDR1 LNHNV, CDR2 YYDKDF (reference sequence). The full variable domain, in which reference TRBV15 and TRBJ1-2 provide the parts outside the CDR3, is DAMVIQNPRYQVTQFGKPVTLSCSQTLNHNVMYWYQQKSSQAPKLLFHYYDKDFNNEADTPDNFQSRRPNTSFCFLDIRSPGLGDTAMYLCATSRATGTYGYTFGSGTRLTVV.

CDR3 in DNA: TGTGCCAGCTCGGTAGCGGGAGTCGGCGCCGAGCAGTACTTC. Its protein product is CASSVAGVGAEQYF. The V and J genes are TRBV18 and TRBJ2-7; 9 positions agree with TRBD2. CDR3 length: 14 amino acids. The V segment lost 6 bases and the J segment 6 bases; nucleotides outside the gene matches: 9. From germline, CDR1 is KGHSH and CDR2 LQKENI. The full variable domain, rest sourced from reference TRBV18 and TRBJ2-7, is NAGVMQNPRHLVRRRGQEARLRCSPMKGHSHVYWYRQLPEEGLKFMVYLQKENIIDESGMPKERFSAEFPKEGPSILRIQQVVRGDSAAYFCASSVAGVGAEQYFGPGTRLTVT.

A single count supports this clone. The chain combines TRBV9 with TRBJ2-7, with 9 bases that match TRBD1. CDR1 is SGDLS and CDR2 is YYNGEE in the germline V gene. The CDR3 contains 13 residues. The J segment lost 5 bases and the V segment lost 0 bases, leaving 0 bases of the junction unmatched. The DNA for the CDR3 is TGTGCCAGCAGCGTAGGGACAGGGGACGAGCAGTACTTC. Protein sequence: CASSVGTGDEQYF.

J is TRBJ2-5 and V is TRBV7-3; D may be TRBD1 (6 bases). The ends were cut back, 1 base at V and 4 bases at J, with 13 bases in the middle. The CDR3 runs 15 residues. CDR1 and CDR2 (germline): SGHTA, FQGTGA. The CDR3 DNA reads as TGTGCCAGCAGCTTAAGCAGGGGTGGAGGAGAGACCCAGTACTTC. Its protein product is CASSLSRGGGETQYF.

The chain carries TRBV6-5 and TRBJ2-7; 7 positions match TRBD1. The CDR3 is 12 amino acids. After removal of 6 bases from V and 12 bases from J, the junction contained 11 bases not matched to a gene. CDR1 MNHEY and CDR2 SVGAGI come from the germline V gene. In DNA form, the CDR3 reads TGTGCCAGCAGCTCCGGGACAGAGAGTCTGTACTTC. Translating it yields CASSSGTESLYF.